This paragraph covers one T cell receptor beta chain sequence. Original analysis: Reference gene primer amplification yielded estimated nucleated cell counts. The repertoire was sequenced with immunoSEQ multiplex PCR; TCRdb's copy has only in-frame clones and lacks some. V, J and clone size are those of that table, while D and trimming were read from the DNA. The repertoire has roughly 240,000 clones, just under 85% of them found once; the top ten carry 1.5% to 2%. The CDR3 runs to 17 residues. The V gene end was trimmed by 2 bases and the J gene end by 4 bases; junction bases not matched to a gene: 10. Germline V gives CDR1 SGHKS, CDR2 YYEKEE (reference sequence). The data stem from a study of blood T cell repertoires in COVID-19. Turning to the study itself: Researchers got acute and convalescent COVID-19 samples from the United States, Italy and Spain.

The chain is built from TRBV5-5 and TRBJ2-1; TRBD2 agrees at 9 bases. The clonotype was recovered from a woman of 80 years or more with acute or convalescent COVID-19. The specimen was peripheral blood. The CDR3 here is CASSFQFGTSTYNEQFF. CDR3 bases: TGTGCCAGCAGCTTCCAGTTCGGGACTAGCACTTACAATGAGCAGTTCTTC.